This record looks at one T cell receptor beta chain sequence and its context. This record comes from a study of control samples from healthy donors and cancer patients. TCRdb keeps only in-frame clones here, not all; method: immunoSEQ multiplex PCR. The sample includes roughly 100,000 clones, about 92% seen only once; the top ten take 2% to 2.5%. The CDR3 totals 13 residues. The germline CDR1 and CDR2 sequences are SGHDN and FVKESK. V was trimmed by 3 bases and J by 2 bases, leaving 6 bases between them. The receptor's source is a woman younger than 30 in good health. The genes are TRBV14 and TRBJ2-3; the D is unclear. Sequencing was done on a sample of blood. CDR3 coding DNA: TGTGCCAGCAGCCAGGAGTACACAGATACGCAGTATTTT. Protein: CASSQEYTDTQYF.